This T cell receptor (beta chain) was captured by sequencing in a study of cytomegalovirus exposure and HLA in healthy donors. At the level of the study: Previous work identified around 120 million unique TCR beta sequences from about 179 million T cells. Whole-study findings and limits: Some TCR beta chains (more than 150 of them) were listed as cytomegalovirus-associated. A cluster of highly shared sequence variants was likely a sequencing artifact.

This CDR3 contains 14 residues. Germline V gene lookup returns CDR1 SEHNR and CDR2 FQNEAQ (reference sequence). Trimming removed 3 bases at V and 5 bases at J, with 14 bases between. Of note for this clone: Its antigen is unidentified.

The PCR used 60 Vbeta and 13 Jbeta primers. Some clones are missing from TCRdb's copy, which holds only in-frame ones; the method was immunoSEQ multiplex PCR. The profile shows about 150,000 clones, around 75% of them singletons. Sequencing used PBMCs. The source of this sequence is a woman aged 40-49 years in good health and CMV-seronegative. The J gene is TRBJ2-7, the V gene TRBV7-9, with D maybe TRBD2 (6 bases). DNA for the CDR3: TGTGCCAGCAGCTTTAGTGGAGGGTCCGACGAGCAGTACTTC. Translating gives CASSFSGGSDEQYF. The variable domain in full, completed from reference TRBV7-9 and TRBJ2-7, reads DTGVSQNPRHKITKRGQNVTFRCDPISEHNRLYWYRQTLGQGPEFLTYFQNEAQLEKSRLLSDRFSAERPKGSFSTLEIQRTEQGDSAMYLCASSFSGGSDEQYFGPGTRLTVT.